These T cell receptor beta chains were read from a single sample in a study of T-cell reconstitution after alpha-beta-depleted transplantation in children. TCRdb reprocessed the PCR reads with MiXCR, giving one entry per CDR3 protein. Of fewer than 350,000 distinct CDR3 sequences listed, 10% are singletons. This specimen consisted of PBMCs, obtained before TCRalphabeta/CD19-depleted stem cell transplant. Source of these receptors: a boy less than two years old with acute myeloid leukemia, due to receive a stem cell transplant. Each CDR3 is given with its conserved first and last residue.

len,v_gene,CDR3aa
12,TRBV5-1,CASSFGDYEQYF
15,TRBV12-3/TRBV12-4,CASRTGTSGAYEQYF
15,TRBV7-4,CASSLTGRGTGELFF
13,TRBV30,CAWSYTGTYEQYF
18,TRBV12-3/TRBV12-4,CASSPQTGGRGAQETQYF
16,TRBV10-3,CAISGTGTTSTDTQYF
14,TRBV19,CASSLAGAHNEQFF
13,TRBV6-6,CASRPGTPYEQYF
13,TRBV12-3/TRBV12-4,CASTRTYGTEAFF
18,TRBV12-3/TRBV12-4,CASTQTPLAGGNTDTQYF
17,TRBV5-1,CASSLAPGTSDTDTQYF
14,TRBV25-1,CAISEAGGTGELFF
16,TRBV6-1,CASSKHTGTGGETQYF
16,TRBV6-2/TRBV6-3,CASSRLSGANTGELFF
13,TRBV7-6,CASSLEGGAGQFF
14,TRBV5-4,CASSLGKGTYEQYF
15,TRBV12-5,CASTSNRGPTDTQYF
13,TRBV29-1,CSQVRQVNQPQHF
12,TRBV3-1,CASSRSVYEQYF
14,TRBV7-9,CASSPRLAGETQYF
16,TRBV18,CASSPQRLEASGELFF
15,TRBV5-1,CASSDPTALNEKLFF
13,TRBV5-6,CASSGDIYYEQYF
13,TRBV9,CASSVGGMETQYF
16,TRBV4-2,CASSQDTSYFTDTQYF
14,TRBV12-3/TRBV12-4,CASNLDYAGNEQFF
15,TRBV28,CASSSRRVFDQPQHF
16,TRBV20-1,CSARGMRAGSTDTQYF
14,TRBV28,CASNSRGFAQPQHF
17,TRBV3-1,CASSLRRGIPIADTQYF
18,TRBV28,CASTPPGQALQRTDTQYF
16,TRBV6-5,CASSYSGTGTYYEQYF
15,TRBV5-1,CASSLLEATLNEQFF
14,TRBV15,CATSRELAEETQYF
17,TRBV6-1,CASSVSLEFPPLTEAFF
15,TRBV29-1,CSARRKSRDTGELFF
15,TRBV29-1,CSVGVGLAGDYEQYF
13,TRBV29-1,CSVGTSGTGELFF
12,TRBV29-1,CSVLDGDTEAFF
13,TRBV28,CASSLRGSWGYTF
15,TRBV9,CASSATGFTNTEAFF
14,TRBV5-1,CASSATASTDTQYF
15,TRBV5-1,CASSSQGVGEETQYF
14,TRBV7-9,CASQRGAYNSPLHF
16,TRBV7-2,CASSVTGVRNTGELFF
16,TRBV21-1,CASSNRAALANYGYTF
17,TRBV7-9,CASSLLPTGWGTGELFF
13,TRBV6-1,CASRRRLAGSVFF
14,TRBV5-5,CASRLTISTDTQYF
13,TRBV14,CASSQGSYNEQFF
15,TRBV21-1,CASSKGYGGIHEQYF
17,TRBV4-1,CASSQDRASGSNNEQFF
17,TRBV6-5,CASSSYPAGGRTYEQYF
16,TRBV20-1,CSARAYGTGRLNEQFF
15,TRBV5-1,CASSLVAGGPNEQFF